A selection of T cell receptor beta chains follows, all from one sample in a study of T cells in Graves' hyperthyroidism and ophthalmopathy. TCRdb used MiXCR to reprocess the multiplex PCR reads, holding one entry per CDR3 protein. Of about 350,000 distinct CDR3 sequences in the sample, over 11% are singletons; the top ten hold approximately 25%. Sequenced: blood. These receptors were obtained from a woman aged 25 to 45 with Graves' hyperthyroidism. CDR3s include the opening cysteine and the closing phenylalanine or tryptophan. A D gene is named only where the DNA matches it firmly. The size field is filled for only some rows; it gives once, few, many or a size class.

>TRBJ1-6|TRBV12-3/TRBV12-4|-|many
CASSWGGNSPLHF
TGTGCCAGCAGCTGGGGGGGTAATTCACCCCTCCACTTT
>TRBJ1-5|TRBV27|-|few
CASSDIFRVGNQPQHF
TGTGCCAGCAGCGATATTTTCCGGGTTGGCAATCAGCCCCAGCATTTT
>TRBJ2-5|TRBV7-2|-|many
CASSGAGGETQYF
TGTGCCAGCAGCGGGGCCGGAGGAGAGACCCAGTACTTC
>TRBJ2-7|TRBV20-1|TRBD2|many
CSAGLAGELYEQYF
TGCAGTGCGGGTCTAGCGGGCGAACTCTACGAGCAGTACTTC
>TRBJ2-7|TRBV20-1|-|many
CSAISRRTLDAYEQYF
TGCAGTGCTATCTCACGGAGGACACTCGACGCCTACGAGCAGTACTTC
>TRBJ2-3|TRBV11-2|-|-
CASSLALGVGPTDTQYF
TGTGCCAGCAGCTTAGCTTTGGGGGTAGGGCCCACAGATACGCAGTATTTT
>TRBJ1-2|TRBV27|-|-
CASSPSTDYYGYTF
TGTGCCAGCAGTCCCTCGACAGATTACTATGGCTACACCTTC
>TRBJ1-4|TRBV12-3/TRBV12-4|TRBD1|few
CASSEDREKLFF
TGTGCCAGCAGCGAGGACAGGGAAAAACTGTTTTTT
>TRBJ2-7|TRBV2|-|many
CASLATSTYEQYF
TGTGCCAGCCTGGCGACTAGTACCTACGAGCAGTACTTC
>TRBJ2-2|TRBV19|TRBD1|-
CASSGTGWGTGELFF
TGTGCCAGTAGCGGGACAGGGTGGGGCACCGGGGAGCTGTTTTTT
>TRBJ2-2|TRBV7-9|TRBD2|many
CASSSLLAGDTGELFF
TGTGCCAGCAGCTCACTACTAGCGGGAGACACCGGGGAGCTGTTTTTT
>TRBJ2-7|TRBV5-1|-|-
CASSLIRGDYEQYF
TGCGCCAGCAGCTTGATCAGGGGGGACTACGAGCAGTACTTC
>TRBJ1-1|TRBV20-1|TRBD1|many
CSARRGGGWGTEAFF
TGCAGTGCTAGGAGAGGGGGCGGTTGGGGTACTGAAGCTTTCTTT
>TRBJ1-4|TRBV19|-|many
CASSGGPGRNEKLFF
TGTGCCAGTAGTGGGGGACCGGGACGTAATGAAAAACTGTTTTTT
>TRBJ2-3|TRBV2|-|-
CASTRGLGTQYF
TGTGCCAGCACGAGGGGTCTCGGTACGCAGTATTTT
>TRBJ2-5|TRBV20-1|-|many
CSATRGRSQETQYF
TGCAGTGCTACCCGCGGCCGGAGTCAAGAGACCCAGTACTTC
>TRBJ1-1|TRBV28|-|many
CASRSLRVENTEAFF
TGTGCCAGCAGGTCCCTCAGGGTCGAGAACACTGAAGCTTTCTTT
>TRBJ2-1|TRBV10-1|-|many
CASSESIRDVRNEQFF
TGCGCCAGCAGTGAGTCGATTAGGGACGTTAGGAATGAGCAGTTCTTC